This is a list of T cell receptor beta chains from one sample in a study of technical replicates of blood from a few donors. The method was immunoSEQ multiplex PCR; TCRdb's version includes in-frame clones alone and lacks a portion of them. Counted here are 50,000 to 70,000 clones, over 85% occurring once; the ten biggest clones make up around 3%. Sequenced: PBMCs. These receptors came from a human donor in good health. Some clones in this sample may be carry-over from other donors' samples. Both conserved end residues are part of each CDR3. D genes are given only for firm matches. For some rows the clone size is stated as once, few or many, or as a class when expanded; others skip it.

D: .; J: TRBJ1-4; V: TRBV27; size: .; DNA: TGTGCCAGCAGTTGGGGGGGCAGTAATGAAAAACTGTTTTTT; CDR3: CASSWGGSNEKLFF
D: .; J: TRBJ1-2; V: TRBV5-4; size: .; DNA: TGTGCCAGCAGCTTGGGCAGACAATATGGCTACACCTTC; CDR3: CASSLGRQYGYTF
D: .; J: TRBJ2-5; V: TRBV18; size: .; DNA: TGTGCCAGCTCACCACGGCAGGGTACCCAAGAGACCCAGTACTTC; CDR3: CASSPRQGTQETQYF
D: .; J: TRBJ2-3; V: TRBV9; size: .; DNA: TGTGCCAGCAGCCCCCTCCCGGGGAACACAGATACGCAGTATTTT; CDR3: CASSPLPGNTDTQYF
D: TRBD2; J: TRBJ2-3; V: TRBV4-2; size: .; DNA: TGTGCCAGCAGCCAAGCGGGAGGGCCGACAGATACGCAGTATTTT; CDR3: CASSQAGGPTDTQYF
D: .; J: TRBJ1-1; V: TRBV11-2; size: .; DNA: TGTGCCAGCAGCCCGGGGGAGGGCTCGAACACTGAAGCTTTCTTT; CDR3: CASSPGEGSNTEAFF
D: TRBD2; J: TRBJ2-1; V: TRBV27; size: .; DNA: TGTGCCAGCAGTCCCACTAGCGGGGGCCTCTACAATGAGCAGTTCTTC; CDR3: CASSPTSGGLYNEQFF
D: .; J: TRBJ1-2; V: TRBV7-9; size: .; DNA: TGTGCCAGCAGCGCAGACAGGTTCCGTGGCTACACCTTC; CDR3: CASSADRFRGYTF
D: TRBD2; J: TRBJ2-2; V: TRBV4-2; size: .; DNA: TGTGCCTCCCGTGGTAGCGGGGGGCACACCGCCGGGGAGCTGTTTTTT; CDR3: CASRGSGGHTAGELFF
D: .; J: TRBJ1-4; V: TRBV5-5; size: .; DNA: TGTGCCAGCAGTCCACAGGGACGGGAAAAACTGTTTTTT; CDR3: CASSPQGREKLFF
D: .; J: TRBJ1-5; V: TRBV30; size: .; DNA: TGTGCCTGGAGTTTATTTCCGAATCAGCCCCAGCATTTT; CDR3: CAWSLFPNQPQHF
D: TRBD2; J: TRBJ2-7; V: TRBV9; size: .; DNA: TGTGCCAGCAGCGGGCGGGGGACTAGCGGGAAGAACGAGCAGTACTTC; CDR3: CASSGRGTSGKNEQYF
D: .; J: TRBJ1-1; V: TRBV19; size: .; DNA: TGTGCCAGCCAAAGACAGGATCAGGCAGCTTTCTTT; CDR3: CASQRQDQAAFF
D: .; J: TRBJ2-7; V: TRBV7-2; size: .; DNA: TGTGCCAGCAGCTTAGCGAGGTCGGACGAGCAGTACTTC; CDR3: CASSLARSDEQYF
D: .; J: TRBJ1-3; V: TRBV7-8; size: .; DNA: TGTGCCAGCAGCTACCGAGTCCGGAGGGGAGACACCATATATTTT; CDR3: CASSYRVRRGDTIYF
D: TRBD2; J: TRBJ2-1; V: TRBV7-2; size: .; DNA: TGTGCCAGCAGCCGGCTAGCGGGGGGGCCCCGAGAGCAGTTCTTC; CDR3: CASSRLAGGPREQFF
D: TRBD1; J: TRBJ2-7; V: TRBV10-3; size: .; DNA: TGTGCCATCACCCCGGGACAGGGAGTCCACGAGCAGTACTTC; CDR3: CAITPGQGVHEQYF
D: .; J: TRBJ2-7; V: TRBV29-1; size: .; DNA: TGCAGCGTTGATGAGGGCGAGCAGTACTTC; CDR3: CSVDEGEQYF
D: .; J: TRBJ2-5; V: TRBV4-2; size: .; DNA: TGTGCCAGCAGCCAAAATCTCGGAGAGACCCAGTACTTC; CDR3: CASSQNLGETQYF
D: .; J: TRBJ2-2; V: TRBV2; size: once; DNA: TGTGCCAGCAGCATAACAGGGTACACCGGGGAGCTGTTTTTT; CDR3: CASSITGYTGELFF
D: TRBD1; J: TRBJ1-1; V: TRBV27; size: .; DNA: TGTGCCAGCAGTTTTACAGGGGACTCTGAAGCTTTCTTT; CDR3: CASSFTGDSEAFF
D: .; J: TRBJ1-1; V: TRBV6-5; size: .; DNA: TGTGCCAGCAGTTACTCGTGGCGGGGAGGCTCTGAAGCTTTCTTT; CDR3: CASSYSWRGGSEAFF
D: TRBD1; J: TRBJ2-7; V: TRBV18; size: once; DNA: TGTGCCAGCTCAGCAGACAGGGCGAGCTCCTACGAGCAGTACTTC; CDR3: CASSADRASSYEQYF
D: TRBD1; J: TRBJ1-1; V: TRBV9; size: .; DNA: TGTGCCAGCAGCCGTAGGGCGGACAGGGTGACTGAAGCTTTCTTT; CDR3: CASSRRADRVTEAFF
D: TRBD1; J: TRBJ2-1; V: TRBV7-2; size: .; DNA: TGTGCCAGCAGCACAGACAGGGTTTCCTACAATGAGCAGTTCTTC; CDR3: CASSTDRVSYNEQFF
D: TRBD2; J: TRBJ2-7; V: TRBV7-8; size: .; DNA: TGTGCCAGTACTCTAATAGCGGGAGAGCAGTACTTC; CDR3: CASTLIAGEQYF
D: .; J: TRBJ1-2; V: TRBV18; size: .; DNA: TGTGCCAGCTCACCTACCAAGGGGGAAAAAGACTACACCTTC; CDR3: CASSPTKGEKDYTF